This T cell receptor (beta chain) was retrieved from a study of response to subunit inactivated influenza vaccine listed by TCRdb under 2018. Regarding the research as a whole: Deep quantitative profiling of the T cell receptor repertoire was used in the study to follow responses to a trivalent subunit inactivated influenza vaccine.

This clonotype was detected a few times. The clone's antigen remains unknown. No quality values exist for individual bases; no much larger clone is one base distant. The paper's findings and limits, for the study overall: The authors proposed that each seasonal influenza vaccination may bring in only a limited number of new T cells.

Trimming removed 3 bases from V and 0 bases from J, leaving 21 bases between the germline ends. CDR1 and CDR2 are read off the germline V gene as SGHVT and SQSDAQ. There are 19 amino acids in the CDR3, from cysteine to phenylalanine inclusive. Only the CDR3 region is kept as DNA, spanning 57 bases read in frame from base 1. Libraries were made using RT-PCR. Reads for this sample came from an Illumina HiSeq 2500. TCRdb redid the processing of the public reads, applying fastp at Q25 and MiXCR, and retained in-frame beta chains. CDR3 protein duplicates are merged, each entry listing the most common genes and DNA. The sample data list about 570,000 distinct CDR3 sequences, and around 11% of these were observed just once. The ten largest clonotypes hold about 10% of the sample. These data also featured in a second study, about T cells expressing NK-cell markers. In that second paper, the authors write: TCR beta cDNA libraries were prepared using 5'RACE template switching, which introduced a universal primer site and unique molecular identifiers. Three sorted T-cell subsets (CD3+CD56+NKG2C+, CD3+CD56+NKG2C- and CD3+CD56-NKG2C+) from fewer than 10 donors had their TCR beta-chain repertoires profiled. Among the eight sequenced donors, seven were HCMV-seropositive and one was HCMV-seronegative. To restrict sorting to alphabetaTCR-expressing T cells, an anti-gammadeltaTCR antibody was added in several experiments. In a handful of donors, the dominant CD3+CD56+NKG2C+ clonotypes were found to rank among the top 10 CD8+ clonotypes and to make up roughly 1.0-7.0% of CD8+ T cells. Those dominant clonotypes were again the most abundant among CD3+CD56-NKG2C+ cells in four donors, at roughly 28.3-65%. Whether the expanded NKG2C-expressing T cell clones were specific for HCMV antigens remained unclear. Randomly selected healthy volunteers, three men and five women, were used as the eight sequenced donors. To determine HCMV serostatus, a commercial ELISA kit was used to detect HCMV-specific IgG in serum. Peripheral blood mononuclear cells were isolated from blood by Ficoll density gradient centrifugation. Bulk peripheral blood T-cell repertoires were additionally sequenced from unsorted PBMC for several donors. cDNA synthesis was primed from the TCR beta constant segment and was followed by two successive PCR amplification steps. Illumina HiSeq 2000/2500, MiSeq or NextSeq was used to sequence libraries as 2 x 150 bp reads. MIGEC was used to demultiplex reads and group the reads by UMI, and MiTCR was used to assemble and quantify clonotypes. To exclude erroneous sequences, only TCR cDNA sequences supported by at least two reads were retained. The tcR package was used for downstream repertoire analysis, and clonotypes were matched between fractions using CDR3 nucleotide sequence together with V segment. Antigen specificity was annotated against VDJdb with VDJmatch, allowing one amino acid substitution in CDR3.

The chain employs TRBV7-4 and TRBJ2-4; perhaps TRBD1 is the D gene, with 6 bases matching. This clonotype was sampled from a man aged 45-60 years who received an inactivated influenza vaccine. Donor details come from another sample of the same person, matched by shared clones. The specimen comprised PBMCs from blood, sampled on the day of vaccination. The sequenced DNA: TGTGCCAGCAGCTTTAATCCCCTCGGGACACGCCTAGCCAAAAACATTCAGTACTTC. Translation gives CASSFNPLGTRLAKNIQYF.